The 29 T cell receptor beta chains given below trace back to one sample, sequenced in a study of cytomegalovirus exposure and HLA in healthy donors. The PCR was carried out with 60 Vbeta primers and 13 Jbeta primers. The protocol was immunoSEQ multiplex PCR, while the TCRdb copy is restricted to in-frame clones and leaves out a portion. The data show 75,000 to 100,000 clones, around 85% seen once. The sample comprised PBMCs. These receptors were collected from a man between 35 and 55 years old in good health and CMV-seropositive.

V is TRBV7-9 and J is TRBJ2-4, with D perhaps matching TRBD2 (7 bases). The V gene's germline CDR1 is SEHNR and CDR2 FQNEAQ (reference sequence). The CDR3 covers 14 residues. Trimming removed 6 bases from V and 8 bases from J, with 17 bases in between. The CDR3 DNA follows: TGTGCCAGCAGGTCGGGGGGCGTTCGAGACATTCAGTACTTC. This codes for CASRSGGVRDIQYF.

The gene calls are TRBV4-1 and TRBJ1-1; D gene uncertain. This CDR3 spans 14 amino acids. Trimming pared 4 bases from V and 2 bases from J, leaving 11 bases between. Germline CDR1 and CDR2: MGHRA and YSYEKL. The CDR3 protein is CASSPRGGNTEAFF. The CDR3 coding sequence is TGCGCCAGCAGCCCCCGAGGCGGTAACACTGAAGCTTTCTTT.

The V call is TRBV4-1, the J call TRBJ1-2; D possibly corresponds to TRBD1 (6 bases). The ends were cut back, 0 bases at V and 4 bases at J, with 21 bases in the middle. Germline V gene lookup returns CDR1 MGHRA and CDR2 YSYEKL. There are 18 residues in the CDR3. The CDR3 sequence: CASSQEGWTVPPPYGYTF. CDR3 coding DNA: TGCGCCAGCAGCCAAGAGGGCTGGACAGTCCCACCCCCCTATGGCTACACCTTC.

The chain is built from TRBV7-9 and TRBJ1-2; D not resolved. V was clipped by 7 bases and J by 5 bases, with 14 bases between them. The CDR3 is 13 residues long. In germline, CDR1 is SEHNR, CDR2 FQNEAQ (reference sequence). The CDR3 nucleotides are TGTGCCAGCACTGCCGGGAGATTATATGGCTACACCTTC. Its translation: CASTAGRLYGYTF.

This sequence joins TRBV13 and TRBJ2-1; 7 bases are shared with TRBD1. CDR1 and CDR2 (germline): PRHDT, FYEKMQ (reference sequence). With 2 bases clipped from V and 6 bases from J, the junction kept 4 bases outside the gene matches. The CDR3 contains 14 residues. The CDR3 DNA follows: TGTGCCAGCAGCTTATGGGACAGTCCCAATGAGCAGTTCTTC. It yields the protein CASSLWDSPNEQFF.

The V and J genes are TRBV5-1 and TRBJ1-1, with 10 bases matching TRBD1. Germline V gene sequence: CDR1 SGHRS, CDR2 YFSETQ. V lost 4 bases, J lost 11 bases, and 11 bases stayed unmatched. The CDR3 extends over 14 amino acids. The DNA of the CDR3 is TGCGCCAGCAGCCCGGGACAGGGGCGTCTGGGGGCTTTCTTT. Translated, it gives CASSPGQGRLGAFF. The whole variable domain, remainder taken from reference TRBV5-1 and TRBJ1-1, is KAGVTQTPRYLIKTRGQQVTLSCSPISGHRSVSWYQQTPGQGLQFLFEYFSETQRNKGNFPGRFSGRQFSNSRSEMNVSTLELGDSALYLCASSPGQGRLGAFFGQGTRLTVV.

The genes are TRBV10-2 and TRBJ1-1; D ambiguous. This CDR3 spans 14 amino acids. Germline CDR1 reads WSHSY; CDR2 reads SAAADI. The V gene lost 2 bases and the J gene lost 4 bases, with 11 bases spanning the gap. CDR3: CASSEPLTGTEAFF. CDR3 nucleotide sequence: TGCGCCAGCAGTGAGCCGCTTACGGGCACTGAAGCTTTCTTT.

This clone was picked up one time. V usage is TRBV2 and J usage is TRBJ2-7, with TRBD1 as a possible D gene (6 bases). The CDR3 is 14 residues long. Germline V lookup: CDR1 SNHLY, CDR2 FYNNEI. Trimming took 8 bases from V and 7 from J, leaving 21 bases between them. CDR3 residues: CASHVLGPTGEQYF. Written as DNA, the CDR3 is TGTGCCAGCCATGTACTGGGCCCAACAGGGGAGCAGTACTTC.

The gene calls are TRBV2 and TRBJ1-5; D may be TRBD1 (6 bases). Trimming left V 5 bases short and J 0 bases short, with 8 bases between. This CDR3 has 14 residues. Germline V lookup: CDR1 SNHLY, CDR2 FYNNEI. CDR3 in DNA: TGTGCCAGCAGTTACAGGGTTAGCAATCAGCCCCAGCATTTT. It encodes CASSYRVSNQPQHF.

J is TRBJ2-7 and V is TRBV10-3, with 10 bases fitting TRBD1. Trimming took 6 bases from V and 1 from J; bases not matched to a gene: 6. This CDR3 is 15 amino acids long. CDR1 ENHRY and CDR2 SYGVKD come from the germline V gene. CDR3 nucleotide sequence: TGTGCCATCAGGGCTTGGACAGGGGGGTCCTACGAGCAGTACTTC. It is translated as CAIRAWTGGSYEQYF.

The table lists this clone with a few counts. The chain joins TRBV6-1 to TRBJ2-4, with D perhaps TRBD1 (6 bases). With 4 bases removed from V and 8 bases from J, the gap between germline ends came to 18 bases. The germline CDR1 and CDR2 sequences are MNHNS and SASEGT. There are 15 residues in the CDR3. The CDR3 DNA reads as TGTGCCAGCAGTGGGGGGATGGGGGCATTAGACATTCAGTACTTC. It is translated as CASSGGMGALDIQYF.

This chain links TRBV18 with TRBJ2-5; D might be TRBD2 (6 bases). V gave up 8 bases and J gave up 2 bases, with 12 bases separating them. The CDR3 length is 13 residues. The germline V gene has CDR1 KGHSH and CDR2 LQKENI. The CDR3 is CASTQGGQETQYF. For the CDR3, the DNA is TGTGCCAGCACCCAGGGAGGACAAGAGACCCAGTACTTC.

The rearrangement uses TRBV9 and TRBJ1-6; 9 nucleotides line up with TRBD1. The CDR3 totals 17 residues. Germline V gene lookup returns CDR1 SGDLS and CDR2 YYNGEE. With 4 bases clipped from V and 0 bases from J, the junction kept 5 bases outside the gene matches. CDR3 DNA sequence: TGTGCCAGCAGCATCGGACAGGGGATCTCCTATAATTCACCCCTCCACTTT. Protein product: CASSIGQGISYNSPLHF.

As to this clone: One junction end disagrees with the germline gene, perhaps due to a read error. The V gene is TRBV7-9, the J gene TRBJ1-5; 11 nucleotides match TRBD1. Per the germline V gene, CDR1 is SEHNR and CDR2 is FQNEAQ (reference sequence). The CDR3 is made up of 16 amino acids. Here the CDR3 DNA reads TGTTCCAGCAGTCCCGGACAGGGGGCTTTCAATCAGCCCCAGCATTTT. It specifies CSSSPGQGAFNQPQHF.

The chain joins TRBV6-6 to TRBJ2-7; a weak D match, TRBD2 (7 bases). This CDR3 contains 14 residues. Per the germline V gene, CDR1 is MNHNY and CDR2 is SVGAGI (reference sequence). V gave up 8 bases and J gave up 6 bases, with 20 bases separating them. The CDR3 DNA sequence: TGTGCCAGCCGGGGGGCCACAGACGGTCGCGAGCAGTACTTC. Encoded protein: CASRGATDGREQYF.

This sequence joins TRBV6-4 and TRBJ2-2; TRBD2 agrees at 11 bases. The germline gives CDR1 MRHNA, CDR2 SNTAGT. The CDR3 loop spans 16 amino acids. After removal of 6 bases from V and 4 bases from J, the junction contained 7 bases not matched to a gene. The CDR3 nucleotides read TGTGCCAGCAGCCCCCTAGCGGGAGGAAGCACCGGGGAGCTGTTTTTT. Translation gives CASSPLAGGSTGELFF.

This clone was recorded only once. The CDR3 loop reads CASTLLAVRGDTQYF. The CDR3 DNA sequence: TGTGCCAGCACTTTACTAGCGGTCAGAGGGGATACGCAGTATTTT. The chain combines TRBV6-6 with TRBJ2-3, with 8 nucleotides matching TRBD2. There are 15 residues in the CDR3. Trimming cost V 7 bases and J 6 bases; bases outside gene matches: 12. Per the germline V gene, CDR1 is MNHNY and CDR2 is SVGAGI (reference sequence).

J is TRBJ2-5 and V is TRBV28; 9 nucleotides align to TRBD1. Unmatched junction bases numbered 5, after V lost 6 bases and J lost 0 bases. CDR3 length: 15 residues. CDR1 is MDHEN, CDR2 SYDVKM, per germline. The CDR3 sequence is CASSLGQGNQETQYF. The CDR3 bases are TGTGCCAGCAGCCTTGGACAGGGGAACCAAGAGACCCAGTACTTC.

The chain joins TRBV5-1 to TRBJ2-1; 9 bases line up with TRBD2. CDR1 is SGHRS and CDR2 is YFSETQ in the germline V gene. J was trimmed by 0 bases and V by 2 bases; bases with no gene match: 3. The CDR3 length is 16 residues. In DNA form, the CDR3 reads TGCGCCAGCAGCTTAACTAGCGGGCGCTCCTACAATGAGCAGTTCTTC. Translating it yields CASSLTSGRSYNEQFF.

DNA for the CDR3: TGTGCCAGCAGTGTGACATACACCGGGGAGCTGTTTTTT. Protein: CASSVTYTGELFF. The chain combines TRBV6-1 with TRBJ2-2, with D unclear. Germline-derived CDR1 and CDR2 are MNHNS and SASEGT. This CDR3 is built from 13 residues. V lost 4 bases and J 3 bases, leaving 6 bases between the germline ends.

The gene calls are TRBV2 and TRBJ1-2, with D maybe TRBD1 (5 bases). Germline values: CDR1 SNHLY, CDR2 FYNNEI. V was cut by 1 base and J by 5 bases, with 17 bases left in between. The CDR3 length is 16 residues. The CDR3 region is CASSEGGDWSYYGYTF. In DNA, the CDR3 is TGTGCCAGCAGTGAAGGGGGGGATTGGAGTTATTATGGCTACACCTTC.

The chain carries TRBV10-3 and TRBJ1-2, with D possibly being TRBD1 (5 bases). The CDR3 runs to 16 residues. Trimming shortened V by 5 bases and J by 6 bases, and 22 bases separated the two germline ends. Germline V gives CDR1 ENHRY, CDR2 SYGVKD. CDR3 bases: TGTGCCATCAGTACCACCGGGGGAGGGGTTAGTCATGGCTACACCTTC. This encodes CAISTTGGGVSHGYTF.

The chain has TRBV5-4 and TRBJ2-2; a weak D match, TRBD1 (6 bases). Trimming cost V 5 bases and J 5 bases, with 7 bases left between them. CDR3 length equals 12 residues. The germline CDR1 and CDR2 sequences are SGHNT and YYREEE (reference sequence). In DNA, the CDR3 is TGTGCCAGCAGTCAGGGGACCGGGGAGCTGTTTTTT. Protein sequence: CASSQGTGELFF.

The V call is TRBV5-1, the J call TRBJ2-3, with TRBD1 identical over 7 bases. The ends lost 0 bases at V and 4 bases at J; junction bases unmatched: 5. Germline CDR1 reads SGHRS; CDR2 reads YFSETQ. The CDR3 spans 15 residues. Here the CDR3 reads CASSLATGWPDTQYF. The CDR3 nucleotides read TGCGCCAGCAGCTTGGCGACAGGGTGGCCAGATACGCAGTATTTT.

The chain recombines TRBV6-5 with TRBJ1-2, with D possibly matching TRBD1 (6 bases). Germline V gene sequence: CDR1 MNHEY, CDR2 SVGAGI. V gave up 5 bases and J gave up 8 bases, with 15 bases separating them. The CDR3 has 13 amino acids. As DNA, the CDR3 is TGTGCCAGCAGTCCCGACAGGTTTGAAGGCTACACCTTC. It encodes CASSPDRFEGYTF.

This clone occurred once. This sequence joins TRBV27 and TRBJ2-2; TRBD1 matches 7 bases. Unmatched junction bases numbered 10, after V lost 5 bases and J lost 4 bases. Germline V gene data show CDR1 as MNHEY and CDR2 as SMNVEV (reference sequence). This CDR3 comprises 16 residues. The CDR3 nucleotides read TGTGCCAGCAGTGGCAGGGGGAGCGCGATCACCGGGGAGCTGTTTTTT. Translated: CASSGRGSAITGELFF.

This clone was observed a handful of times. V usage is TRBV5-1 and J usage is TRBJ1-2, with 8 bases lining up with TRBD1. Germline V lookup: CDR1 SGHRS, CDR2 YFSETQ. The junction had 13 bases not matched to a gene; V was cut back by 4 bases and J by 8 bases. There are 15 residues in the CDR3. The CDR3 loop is CASSTGGGQGQGYTF. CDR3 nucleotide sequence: TGCGCCAGCAGCACCGGGGGAGGACAGGGACAGGGCTACACCTTC. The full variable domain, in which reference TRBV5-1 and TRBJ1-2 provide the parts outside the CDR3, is KAGVTQTPRYLIKTRGQQVTLSCSPISGHRSVSWYQQTPGQGLQFLFEYFSETQRNKGNFPGRFSGRQFSNSRSEMNVSTLELGDSALYLCASSTGGGQGQGYTFGSGTRLTVV.

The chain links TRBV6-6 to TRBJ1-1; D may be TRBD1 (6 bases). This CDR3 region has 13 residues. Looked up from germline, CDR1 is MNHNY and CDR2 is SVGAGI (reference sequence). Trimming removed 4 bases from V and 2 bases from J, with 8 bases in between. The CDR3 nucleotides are TGTGCCAGCAGTTTGACAGGAAACACTGAAGCTTTCTTT. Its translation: CASSLTGNTEAFF.

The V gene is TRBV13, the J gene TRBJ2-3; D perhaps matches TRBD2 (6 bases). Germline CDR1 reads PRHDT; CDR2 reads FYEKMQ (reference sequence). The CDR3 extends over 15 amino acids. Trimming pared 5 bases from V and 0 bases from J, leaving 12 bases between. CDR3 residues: CASSEGTRSTDTQYF. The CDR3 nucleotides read TGTGCCAGCAGCGAAGGGACTCGGAGCACAGATACGCAGTATTTT.